The 9 T cell receptor beta chains given below trace back to one sample, sequenced in a study of blood T cell repertoires in COVID-19. Produced via immunoSEQ multiplex PCR; TCRdb's table is partial and in-frame only. This sample has more than 150,000 clones, with around 80% found just once. Sequencing was performed on peripheral blood. The receptors here all came from a man aged 55 to 70 with acute or convalescent COVID-19.

The rearrangement joins TRBV6-2 or TRBV6-3 to TRBJ1-4; TRBD1 matches 8 bases. The CDR3 is made up of 16 amino acids. V was pared by 0 bases and J by 8 bases, with 8 bases of the junction left unmatched. Per germline, CDR1 MNHEY and CDR2 SVGEGT. The CDR3, as DNA: TGTGCCAGCAGTTACTCGACGGACAGGGCCCGAGAAAAACTGTTTTTT. It is translated as CASSYSTDRAREKLFF.

The J gene is TRBJ2-7, the V gene TRBV4-1; TRBD2 aligns across 9 bases. Germline V lookup: CDR1 MGHRA, CDR2 YSYEKL. The CDR3 is 16 amino acids. Trimming cost V 1 base and J 3 bases; bases outside gene matches: 7. The CDR3, as DNA: TGCGCCAGCAGCCAAGTTGGAAGGCGGGGGGGCTACGAGCAGTACTTC. This gives the protein CASSQVGRRGGYEQYF.

V and J are TRBV2 and TRBJ2-1; a weak D match, TRBD1 (5 bases). Between the trimmed V and J ends, which lost 7 bases and 3 bases, there was a span of 7 bases. CDR1 SNHLY and CDR2 FYNNEI come from the germline V gene. This CDR3 contains 12 residues. Written as DNA, the CDR3 is TGTGCCAGCATGGGGCTCTACAATGAGCAGTTCTTC. It translates to CASMGLYNEQFF. Full variable domain (rest looked up from reference TRBV2 and TRBJ2-1): EPEVTQTPSHQVTQMGQEVILRCVPISNHLYFYWYRQILGQKVEFLVSFYNNEISEKSEIFDDQFSVERPDGSNFTLKIRSTKLEDSAMYFCASMGLYNEQFFGPGTRLTVL.

V and J are TRBV4-1 and TRBJ1-5; D unresolved. This CDR3 is built from 15 residues. The V end lost 4 bases, the J end lost 6 bases, and 16 bases lay between the germline ends. The V gene's germline CDR1 is MGHRA and CDR2 YSYEKL. The CDR3 DNA sequence: TGCGCCAGCAGCCGTCTTCCCGGGGAACTTCAGCCCCAGCATTTT. Its protein is CASSRLPGELQPQHF.

The J gene is TRBJ1-1, the V gene TRBV10-3, with D perhaps matching TRBD1 (5 bases). The germline V gene encodes CDR1 ENHRY and CDR2 SYGVKD. Trimming removed 3 bases at V and 1 base at J, with 12 bases between. The CDR3 has 15 residues. The chain's CDR3 is CAISEGGAANTEAFF. CDR3 sequence (DNA): TGTGCCATCAGTGAAGGCGGGGCGGCGAACACTGAAGCTTTCTTT.

This chain links TRBV29-1 with TRBJ2-1; TRBD2 matches at 7 bases. Per germline, CDR1 SQVTM and CDR2 ANQGSEA. The junction had 6 bases not matched to a gene; V was cut back by 6 bases and J by 4 bases. The CDR3 consists of 13 residues. CDR3 residues: CSVGGGLYNEQFF. DNA of the CDR3: TGCAGCGTGGGGGGGGGACTATACAATGAGCAGTTCTTC.

There are a few counts of this clone. The chain recombines TRBV19 with TRBJ1-2, with D perhaps matching TRBD1 (6 bases). The CDR3 is 13 amino acids. Germline CDR1 and CDR2: LNHDA and SQIVND (reference sequence). The germline V and J ends were trimmed by 4 bases and 10 bases, with 16 bases remaining between them. The DNA of the CDR3 is TGTGCCAGTAGTACCACCGGGAGGGGGACCTACACCTTC. Translating gives CASSTTGRGTYTF.

The CDR3 DNA is TGTGCCAGCAGTGAATTGGGACAACGGCTGAATGGCTACACCTTC. It yields the protein CASSELGQRLNGYTF. V is TRBV6-1 and J is TRBJ1-2, with D perhaps TRBD1 (6 bases). Germline V gene lookup returns CDR1 MNHNS and CDR2 SASEGT. V was pared by 2 bases and J by 6 bases, with 16 bases between. The CDR3 runs 15 residues.

This clone was found a few times. The rearrangement joins TRBV5-3 to TRBJ1-6; D might be TRBD1 (5 bases). TRBV5-3 is designated an ORF whose function remains uncertain. Trimming left V 0 bases short and J 0 bases short, with 16 bases between. The CDR3 is made up of 19 amino acids. The CDR3 DNA sequence: TGTGCCAGAAGCTTGGAGCCCAGGGCTCACAGCTCCTATAATTCACCCCTCCACTTT. Translated: CARSLEPRAHSSYNSPLHF.